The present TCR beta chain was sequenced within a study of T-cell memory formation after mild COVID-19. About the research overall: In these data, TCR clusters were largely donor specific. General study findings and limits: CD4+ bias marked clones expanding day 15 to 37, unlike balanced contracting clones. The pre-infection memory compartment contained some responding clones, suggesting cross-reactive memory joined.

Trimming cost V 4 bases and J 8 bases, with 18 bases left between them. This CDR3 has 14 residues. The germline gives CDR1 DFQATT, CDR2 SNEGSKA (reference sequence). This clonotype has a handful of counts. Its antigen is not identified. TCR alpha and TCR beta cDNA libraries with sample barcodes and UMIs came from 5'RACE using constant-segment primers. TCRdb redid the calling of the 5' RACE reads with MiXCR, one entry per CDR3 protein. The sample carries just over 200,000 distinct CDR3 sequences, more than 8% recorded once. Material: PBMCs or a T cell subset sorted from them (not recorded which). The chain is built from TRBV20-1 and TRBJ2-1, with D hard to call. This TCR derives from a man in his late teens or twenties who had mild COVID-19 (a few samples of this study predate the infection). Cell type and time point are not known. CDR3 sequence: CSANRAPDVDEQFF. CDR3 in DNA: TGCAGTGCTAATCGCGCCCCGGACGTGGATGAGCAGTTCTTC.